This T cell receptor beta chain comes out of a study of T cell responses to AZD1222 COVID-19 vaccine. The CDR3 is 15 amino acids. Germline values: CDR1 GTSNPN, CDR2 SVGIG (reference sequence). V shed 0 bases, J shed 6 bases, and the junction held 7 bases outside the gene matches. TCRdb keeps only in-frame clones here, not all; method: immunoSEQ multiplex PCR. This table holds 140,000 to 150,000 clones, around 89% found once. Study-level points and caveats: Vaccine-associated CD4 TCRs spanned spike, dominant at 160-218 and 743-854. With two AZD1222 doses given, Spike-specific TCR breadth and depth both rose.

Points on this clone: The antigen remains undetermined.

The sample here was peripheral blood, taken on day 0 of AZD1222 vaccination. V usage is TRBV30 and J usage is TRBJ2-1, with 8 bases that match TRBD1. This TCR came from an adult in good health. CDR3 residues: CAWSVVDRVGNEQFF. CDR3 DNA: TGTGCCTGGAGTGTGGTGGACAGGGTCGGCAATGAGCAGTTCTTC.